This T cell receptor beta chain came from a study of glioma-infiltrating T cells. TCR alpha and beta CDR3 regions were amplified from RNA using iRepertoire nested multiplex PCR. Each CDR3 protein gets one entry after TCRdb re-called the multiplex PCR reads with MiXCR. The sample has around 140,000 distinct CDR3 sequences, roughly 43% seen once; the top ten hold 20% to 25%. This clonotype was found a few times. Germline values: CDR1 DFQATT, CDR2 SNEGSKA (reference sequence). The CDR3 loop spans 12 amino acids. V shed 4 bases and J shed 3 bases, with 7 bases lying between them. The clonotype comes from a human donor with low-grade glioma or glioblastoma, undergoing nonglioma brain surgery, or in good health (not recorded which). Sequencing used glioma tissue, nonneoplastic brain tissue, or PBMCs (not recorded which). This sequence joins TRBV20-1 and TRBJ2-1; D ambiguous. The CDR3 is CSATLYYNEQFF. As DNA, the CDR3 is TGCAGTGCTACCCTTTACTACAATGAGCAGTTCTTC.